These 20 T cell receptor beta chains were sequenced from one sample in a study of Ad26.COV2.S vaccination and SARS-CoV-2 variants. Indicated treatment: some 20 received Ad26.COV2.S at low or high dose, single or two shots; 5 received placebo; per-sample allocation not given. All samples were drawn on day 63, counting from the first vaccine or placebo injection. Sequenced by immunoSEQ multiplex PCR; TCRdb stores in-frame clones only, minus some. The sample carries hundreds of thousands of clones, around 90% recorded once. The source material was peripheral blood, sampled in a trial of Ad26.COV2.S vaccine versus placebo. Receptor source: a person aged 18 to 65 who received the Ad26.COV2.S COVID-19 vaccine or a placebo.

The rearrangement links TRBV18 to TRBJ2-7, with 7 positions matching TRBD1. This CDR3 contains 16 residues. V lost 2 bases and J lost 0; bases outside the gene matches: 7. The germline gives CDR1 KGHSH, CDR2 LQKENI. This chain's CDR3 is CASSPGDRVSSYEQYF. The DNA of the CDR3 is TGTGCCAGCTCACCAGGAGACAGGGTGAGCTCCTACGAGCAGTACTTC.

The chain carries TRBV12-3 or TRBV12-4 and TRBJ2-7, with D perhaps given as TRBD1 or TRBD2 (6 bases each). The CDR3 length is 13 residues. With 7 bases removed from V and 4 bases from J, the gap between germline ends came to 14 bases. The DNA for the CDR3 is TGTGCCAGCAATCTCTCGGGGGCGTACGAGCAGTACTTC. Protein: CASNLSGAYEQYF.

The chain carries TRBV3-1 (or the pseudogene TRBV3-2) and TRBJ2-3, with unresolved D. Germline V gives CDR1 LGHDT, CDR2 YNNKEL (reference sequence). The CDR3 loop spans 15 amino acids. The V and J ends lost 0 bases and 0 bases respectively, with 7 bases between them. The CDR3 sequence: CASSQEPWSTDTQYF. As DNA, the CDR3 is TGTGCCAGCAGCCAAGAGCCCTGGAGCACAGATACGCAGTATTTT.

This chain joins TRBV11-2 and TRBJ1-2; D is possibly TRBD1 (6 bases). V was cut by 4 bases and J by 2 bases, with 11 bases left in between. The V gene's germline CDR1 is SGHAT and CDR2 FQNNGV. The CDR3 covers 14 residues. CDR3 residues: CASSYGQSNYGYTF. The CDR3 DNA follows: TGTGCCAGCAGCTATGGACAGTCAAACTATGGCTACACCTTC.

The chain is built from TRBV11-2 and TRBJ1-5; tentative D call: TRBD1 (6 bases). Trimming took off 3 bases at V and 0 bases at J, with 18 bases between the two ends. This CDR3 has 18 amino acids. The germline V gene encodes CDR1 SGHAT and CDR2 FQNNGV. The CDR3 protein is CASSFLRTDRYSNQPQHF. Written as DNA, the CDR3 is TGTGCCAGCAGCTTTCTGCGGACAGATCGGTATAGCAATCAGCCCCAGCATTTT.

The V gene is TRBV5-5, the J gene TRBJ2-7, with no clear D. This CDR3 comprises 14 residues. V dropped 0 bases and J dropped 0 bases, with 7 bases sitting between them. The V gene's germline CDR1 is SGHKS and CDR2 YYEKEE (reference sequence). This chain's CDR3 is CASSLGQVSYEQYF. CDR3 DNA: TGTGCCAGCAGCTTGGGTCAGGTCTCCTACGAGCAGTACTTC.

The CDR3 spells CASSPGTGLAAFF. Written as DNA, the CDR3 is TGTGCCAGCAGCCCGGGGACAGGCTTGGCAGCTTTCTTT. The gene calls are TRBV5-4 and TRBJ1-1; 8 nucleotides agree with TRBD1. Germline V CDR1 and CDR2: SGHNT, YYREEE (reference sequence). The length of the CDR3 is 13 residues. Losses at the gene ends were 4 bases for V and 10 bases for J; bases not matched to a gene: 9.

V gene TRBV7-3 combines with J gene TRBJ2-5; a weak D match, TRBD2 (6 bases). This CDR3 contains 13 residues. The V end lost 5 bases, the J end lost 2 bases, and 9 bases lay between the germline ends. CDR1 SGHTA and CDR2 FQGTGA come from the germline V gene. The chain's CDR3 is CASSRDSQETQYF. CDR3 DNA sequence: TGTGCCAGCAGCCGGGACTCTCAAGAGACCCAGTACTTC.

The CDR3 is CASSGTPSVTDTQYF. In DNA, the CDR3 is TGCGCCAGCAGCGGGACCCCTAGCGTCACAGATACGCAGTATTTT. The genes are TRBV5-1 and TRBJ2-3; D possibly corresponds to TRBD2 (6 bases). The germline gives CDR1 SGHRS, CDR2 YFSETQ. CDR3 size: 15 residues. V lost 4 bases to trimming and J lost 2 bases, with 14 bases between them. Together with reference TRBV5-1 and TRBJ2-3, the CDR3 gives the full variable domain: KAGVTQTPRYLIKTRGQQVTLSCSPISGHRSVSWYQQTPGQGLQFLFEYFSETQRNKGNFPGRFSGRQFSNSRSEMNVSTLELGDSALYLCASSGTPSVTDTQYFGPGTRLTVL.

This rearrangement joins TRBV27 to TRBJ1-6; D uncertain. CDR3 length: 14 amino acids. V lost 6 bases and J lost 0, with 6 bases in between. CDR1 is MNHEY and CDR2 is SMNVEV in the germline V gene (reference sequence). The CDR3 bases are TGTGCCAGCAGAGGGTTCTCCTATAATTCACCCCTCCACTTT. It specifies CASRGFSYNSPLHF.

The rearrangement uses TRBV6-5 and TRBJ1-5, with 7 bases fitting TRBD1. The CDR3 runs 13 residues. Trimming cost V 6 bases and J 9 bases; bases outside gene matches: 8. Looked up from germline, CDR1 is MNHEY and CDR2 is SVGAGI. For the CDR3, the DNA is TGTGCCAGCAGCTCCGACAGGGCAGCGCCCCAGCATTTT. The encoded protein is CASSSDRAAPQHF.

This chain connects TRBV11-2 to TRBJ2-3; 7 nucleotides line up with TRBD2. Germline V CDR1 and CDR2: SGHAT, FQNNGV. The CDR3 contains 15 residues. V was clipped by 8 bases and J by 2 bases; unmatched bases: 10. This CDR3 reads CASWGGTTLTDTQYF. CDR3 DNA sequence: TGTGCCAGCTGGGGGGGGACTACCCTCACAGATACGCAGTATTTT.

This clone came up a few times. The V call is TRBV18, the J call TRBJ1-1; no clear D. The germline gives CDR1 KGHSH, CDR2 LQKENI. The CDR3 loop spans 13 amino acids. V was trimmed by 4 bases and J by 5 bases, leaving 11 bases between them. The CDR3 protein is CASSQEGRTEAFF. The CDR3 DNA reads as TGTGCCAGCTCACAGGAGGGCCGTACTGAAGCTTTCTTT.

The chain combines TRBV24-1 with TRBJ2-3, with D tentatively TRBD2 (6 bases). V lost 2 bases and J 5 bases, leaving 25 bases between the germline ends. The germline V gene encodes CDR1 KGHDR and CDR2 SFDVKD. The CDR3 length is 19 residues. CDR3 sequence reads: CATSDSVGDSLGSVDTQYF. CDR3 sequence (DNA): TGTGCCACCAGTGATTCGGTTGGGGACTCCCTGGGGAGCGTAGATACGCAGTATTTT.

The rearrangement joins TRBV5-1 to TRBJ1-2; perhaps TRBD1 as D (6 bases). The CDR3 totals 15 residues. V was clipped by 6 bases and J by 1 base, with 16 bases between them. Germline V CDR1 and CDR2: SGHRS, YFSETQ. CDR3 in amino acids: CASIGQLGDNYGYTF. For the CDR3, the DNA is TGCGCCAGCATAGGACAGCTTGGCGATAACTATGGCTACACCTTC.

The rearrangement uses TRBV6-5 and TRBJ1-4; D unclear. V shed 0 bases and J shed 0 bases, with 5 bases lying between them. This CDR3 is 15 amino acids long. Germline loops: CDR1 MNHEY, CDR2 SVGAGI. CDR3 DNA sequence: TGTGCCAGCAGTTACTCGCCAGCAACTAATGAAAAACTGTTTTTT. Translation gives CASSYSPATNEKLFF.

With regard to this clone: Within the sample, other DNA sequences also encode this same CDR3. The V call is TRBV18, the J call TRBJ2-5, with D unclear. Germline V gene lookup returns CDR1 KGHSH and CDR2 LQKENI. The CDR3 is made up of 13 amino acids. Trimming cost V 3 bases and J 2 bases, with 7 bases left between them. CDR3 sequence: CASSPASQETQYF. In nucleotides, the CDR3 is TGTGCCAGCTCACCGGCTTCTCAAGAGACCCAGTACTTC.

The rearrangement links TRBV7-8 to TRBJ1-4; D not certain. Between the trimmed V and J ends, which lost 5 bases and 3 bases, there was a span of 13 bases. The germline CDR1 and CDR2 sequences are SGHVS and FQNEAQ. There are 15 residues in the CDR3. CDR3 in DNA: TGTGCCAGCAGCCTAGATGGCAGACCTAATGAAAAACTGTTTTTT. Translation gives CASSLDGRPNEKLFF.

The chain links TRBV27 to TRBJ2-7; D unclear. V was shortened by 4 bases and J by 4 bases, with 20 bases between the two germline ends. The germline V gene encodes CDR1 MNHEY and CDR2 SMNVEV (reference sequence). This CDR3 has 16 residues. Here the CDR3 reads CASSSPSGLPLYEQYF. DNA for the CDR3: TGTGCCAGCAGTTCCCCCTCAGGTCTCCCATTATACGAGCAGTACTTC.

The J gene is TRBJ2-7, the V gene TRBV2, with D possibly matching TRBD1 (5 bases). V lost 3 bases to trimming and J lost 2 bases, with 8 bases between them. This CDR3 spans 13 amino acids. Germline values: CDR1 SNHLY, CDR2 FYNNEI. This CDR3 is CASSDRATYEQYF. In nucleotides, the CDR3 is TGTGCCAGCAGTGACAGGGCTACCTACGAGCAGTACTTC.